A selection of T cell receptor beta chains follows, all from one sample in a study of cytomegalovirus exposure and HLA in healthy donors. Some clones are missing from TCRdb's copy, which holds only in-frame ones; the method was immunoSEQ multiplex PCR. Of 95,000 to 150,000 clones detected, 78% appear once; the ten largest clones hold roughly 6%. Sample: PBMCs. These receptors originate from a woman in her thirties or forties in good health and CMV-seronegative. CDR3s include the opening cysteine and the closing phenylalanine or tryptophan. Each record gives: J gene, V gene, clone size, D gene, CDR3 protein, CDR3 DNA. The D gene is left open where the match is weak. Clone size appears in some rows only: once, few, many, or a class for an expanded clone.

TRBJ2-3 | TRBV2 | NA | NA | CASSSRQADTQYF | TGTGCCAGCAGCTCAAGACAGGCCGATACGCAGTATTTT
TRBJ2-1 | TRBV9 | NA | TRBD2 | CASSVAVAGGPWNEQFF | TGTGCCAGCAGCGTAGCGGTAGCGGGAGGGCCATGGAATGAGCAGTTCTTC
TRBJ2-2 | TRBV15 | NA | TRBD2 | CATSGLAGRSGELFF | TGTGCCACCAGCGGGCTAGCGGGGCGGAGCGGGGAGCTGTTTTTT
TRBJ2-3 | TRBV7-3 | NA | TRBD2 | CASSLGLAGGPRTDTQYF | TGTGCCAGCAGTTTGGGGTTAGCGGGAGGGCCAAGGACAGATACGCAGTATTTT
TRBJ2-1 | TRBV29-1 | NA | TRBD1 | CSVGGQGGNEQFF | TGCAGCGTTGGTGGACAGGGAGGAAATGAGCAGTTCTTC
TRBJ1-1 | TRBV28 | NA | NA | CASRRGGARAFF | TGTGCCAGCAGACGGGGGGGCGCTAGGGCTTTCTTT
TRBJ2-6 | TRBV4-2 | few | NA | CASSQLLRGAGANGLTF | TGTGCCAGCAGCCAATTACTCAGGGGGGCTGGGGCCAACGGCCTGACTTTC
TRBJ1-2 | TRBV2 | NA | NA | CASSGSRVNYGYTF | TGTGCCAGCAGTGGGTCCAGGGTTAACTATGGCTACACCTTC
TRBJ1-2 | TRBV2 | NA | NA | CARETGLNYGYTF | TGTGCCAGGGAGACAGGTCTCAACTATGGCTACACCTTC
TRBJ1-1 | TRBV10-3 | few | TRBD1 | CAITTGQGGTEAFF | TGTGCCATCACCACTGGACAGGGCGGCACTGAAGCTTTCTTT
TRBJ2-3 | TRBV18 | NA | NA | CASSPPVARGTDTQYF | TGTGCCAGCTCACCACCGGTAGCGCGAGGCACAGATACGCAGTATTTT
TRBJ1-1 | TRBV28 | NA | NA | CASSLGGPPNTEAFF | TGTGCCAGCAGTTTAGGGGGCCCCCCAAACACTGAAGCTTTCTTT
TRBJ2-7 | TRBV11-2 | NA | TRBD2 | CASSHGSGMEQYF | TGTGCCAGCAGCCACGGGAGCGGGATGGAGCAGTACTTC
TRBJ2-2 | TRBV9 | NA | NA | CASSATTNTGELFF | TGTGCCAGCAGTGCCACAACGAACACCGGGGAGCTGTTTTTT
TRBJ1-2 | TRBV7-2 | once | TRBD1 | CASSTTGSGYTF | TGTGCCAGCAGCACGACAGGGAGTGGCTACACCTTC
TRBJ1-6 | TRBV10-3 | NA | NA | CATRDDRTGNSPLHF | TGTGCCACCCGGGACGACCGAACAGGGAATTCACCCCTCCACTTT
TRBJ2-7 | TRBV5-1 | NA | TRBD1 | CASRVWWTGPYEQYF | TGCGCCAGCAGAGTTTGGTGGACAGGGCCCTACGAGCAGTACTTC
TRBJ1-1 | TRBV5-1 | NA | NA | CASSLELSGGAPTEAFF | TGCGCCAGCAGCTTGGAACTCTCGGGTGGGGCTCCCACTGAAGCTTTCTTT
TRBJ2-7 | TRBV5-1 | NA | TRBD1 | CASSQWTGGGYEQYF | TGCGCCAGCAGCCAATGGACAGGGGGCGGTTACGAGCAGTACTTC
TRBJ1-1 | TRBV2 | NA | NA | CASSEGQGWTEAFF | TGTGCCAGCAGTGAGGGGCAGGGGTGGACTGAAGCTTTCTTT
TRBJ2-5 | TRBV6-5 | NA | NA | CASRRLAHQETQYF | TGTGCCAGCAGGAGGCTAGCGCACCAAGAGACCCAGTACTTC
TRBJ2-1 | TRBV4-2 | NA | TRBD2 | CASSYRSGRRDNEQFF | TGTGCCAGCAGCTACCGTAGCGGGAGGAGGGACAATGAGCAGTTCTTC
TRBJ2-2 | TRBV27 | once | NA | CASSAGIKNTGELFF | TGTGCCAGCAGCGCAGGGATTAAGAACACCGGGGAGCTGTTTTTT
TRBJ2-3 | TRBV5-1 | NA | NA | CASSFEGGGVTDTQYF | TGCGCCAGCAGCTTTGAGGGAGGCGGGGTAACAGATACGCAGTATTTT
TRBJ2-1 | TRBV7-2 | NA | TRBD2 | CASSLSATSGYNEQFF | TGTGCCAGCAGCTTATCAGCAACTAGCGGATACAATGAGCAGTTCTTC
TRBJ1-2 | TRBV11-2 | NA | NA | CASSLESAGLSTF | TGTGCCAGCAGCTTAGAATCTGCAGGCCTTTCCACCTTC
TRBJ2-1 | TRBV5-8 | NA | NA | CASSFLAQLNNEQFF | TGTGCCAGCAGCTTCCTAGCCCAGTTAAACAATGAGCAGTTCTTC
TRBJ2-1 | TRBV18 | NA | NA | CASSPQHMAGPHLNEQFF | TGTGCCAGCTCACCACAACACATGGCGGGGCCCCATCTCAATGAGCAGTTCTTC
TRBJ2-7 | TRBV5-1 | NA | NA | CASSSSTGPDEQYF | TGCGCCAGCAGCTCGTCAACAGGACCGGACGAGCAGTACTTC
TRBJ1-1 | TRBV5-6 | NA | TRBD1 | CASSLAVRTGGQDTEAFF | TGTGCCAGCAGCTTGGCCGTGCGGACAGGGGGCCAAGACACTGAAGCTTTCTTT
TRBJ2-4 | TRBV28 | NA | NA | CASSSDSGILAKNIQYF | TGTGCCAGCAGTTCGGACAGTGGTATACTAGCCAAAAACATTCAGTACTTC
TRBJ1-4 | TRBV4-2 | NA | NA | CASSQDQGTMKEKLFF | TGTGCCAGCAGCCAAGACCAGGGGACTATGAAGGAAAAACTGTTTTTT
TRBJ2-1 | TRBV5-1 | NA | TRBD2 | CASSPGLAEANEQFF | TGCGCCAGCAGCCCTGGACTAGCGGAAGCCAATGAGCAGTTCTTC
TRBJ1-2 | TRBV18 | NA | NA | CASSPPSINGNYGYTF | TGTGCCAGCTCACCACCGAGTATCAACGGTAACTATGGCTACACCTTC
TRBJ2-4 | TRBV28 | NA | TRBD2 | CASSPMRLAGGFDNGKNIQYF | TGTGCCAGCAGTCCTATGAGGCTAGCGGGAGGTTTCGATAATGGCAAAAACATTCAGTACTTC
TRBJ2-5 | TRBV28 | NA | NA | CASSSPGQRRETQYF | TGTGCCAGCAGTTCCCCCGGACAACGAAGAGAGACCCAGTACTTC
TRBJ2-3 | TRBV27 | once | NA | CASRFAFGRGTDTQYF | TGTGCCAGCCGTTTCGCGTTCGGGAGAGGAACAGATACGCAGTATTTT
TRBJ2-1 | TRBV4-3 | once | NA | CASSQEGTRVGYNEQFF | TGCGCCAGCAGCCAAGAGGGAACCAGGGTTGGTTACAATGAGCAGTTCTTC
TRBJ2-7 | TRBV7-9 | NA | TRBD2 | CASSAPSSGDEQYF | TGTGCCAGCAGCGCACCATCTAGCGGAGACGAGCAGTACTTC
TRBJ1-1 | TRBV7-9 | NA | TRBD1 | CASSPRTGLNTEAFF | TGTGCCAGCAGCCCCAGGACAGGGTTGAACACTGAAGCTTTCTTT
TRBJ1-1 | TRBV27 | NA | NA | CASSLYRVRENTEAFF | TGTGCCAGCAGTTTATACCGGGTGCGGGAGAACACTGAAGCTTTCTTT
TRBJ1-1 | TRBV7-6 | NA | TRBD1 | CASSYNRGRLNTEAFF | TGTGCCAGCAGCTACAACAGGGGGCGACTTAACACTGAAGCTTTCTTT
TRBJ1-2 | TRBV6-5 | few | NA | CASGILGAPGYTF | TGTGCCAGCGGTATTCTGGGGGCGCCTGGCTACACCTTC
TRBJ1-5 | TRBV28 | NA | NA | CASSFGGSWQPQHF | TGTGCCAGCAGTTTTGGGGGCTCCTGGCAGCCCCAGCATTTT
TRBJ1-2 | TRBV5-3 | NA | TRBD1 | CASNQQGALDGYTF | TGTGCCAGCAATCAGCAGGGGGCGTTGGATGGCTACACCTTC
TRBJ2-3 | TRBV27 | NA | NA | CASSLNYLPYTDTQYF | TGTGCCAGCAGTTTAAACTACCTCCCCTACACAGATACGCAGTATTTT